This T cell receptor beta chain appears in the sequencing data of a study of blood T cell repertoires in COVID-19 (dated by TCRdb to 2020 to 2022). The study in broad terms: Samples covering the acute and convalescent phases of COVID-19 were provided by collaborators in the United States, Italy and Spain. The material from the prospective study consisted of cDNA or gDNA derived from T cells, B-cell-depleted T cells, or PBMCs. The dataset comprised deeply sampled blood TCRbeta repertoires from subjects exposed to, actively infected with, or recovered from COVID-19. The repertoires were released in a freely available public database meant as a resource for research on the immune response to SARS-CoV-2. The samples were drawn from the first 160 participants of the ongoing ImmuneRACE study and from some 1,300 subjects provided by 6 global collaborators. A de-identified subject ID, COVID-19 status, age in years and sex were almost always included in the sample metadata. Where available, HLA class I and class II types were obtained from metadata supplied by the sample provider rather than from assay-based typing. Broad study findings and their caveats: How much clinical and demographic metadata was included differed by source and by participant, and the metadata was provided uncurated.

The CDR3 starts with the cysteine, ends with the phenylalanine, and has 15 residues. The read is trimmed to its CDR3 DNA, 45 bases read in frame from base 1. The germline V end is reduced by 3 bases and the J end by 6 bases; junction bases left unmatched: 11. The germline V gene gives CDR1 as SGDLS and CDR2 as YYNGEE. Collaborating institutions collected whole blood in K2EDTA tubes following their own protocols. For TCRbeta analysis, collaborator samples were shipped as frozen whole blood, as isolated PBMCs, or as DNA extracted from either sample type. Remarks on this clone: Its antigen target is currently unknown. Within one base of it there is no much larger clone, and no base qualities were kept.

The immunoSEQ Assay, a bias-controlled multiplex PCR, was used to amplify TCRbeta CDR3 regions from genomic DNA. Per the source publication's procedure: The number of nucleated cells in each sample was estimated by amplification of reference gene primers within the assay. To quantify the absolute abundance of each unique TCRbeta CDR3 rearrangement, sequence reads were collapsed and filtered. For each sample, productive Simpson clonality was calculated as the square root of Simpson's diversity index across productive rearrangements. Drawn from immuneACCESS, this table holds only the in-frame rearrangements with V and J called that TCRdb kept. Clones are partly lost; checked studies trace under half to an unresolved V gene and leave the rest unexplained. The D gene and trimming were derived from the DNA, and the V and J assignments and clone size from that table. For this sample there are around 200,000 clones; 80% to 90% appear just once. The ten biggest clones cover over 2.5% of the sample.

The sequence was obtained from a man between 60 and 75 years old with acute or convalescent COVID-19. Sequences were obtained from peripheral blood. The sequence is built from TRBV9 and TRBJ2-7; the junction holds 8 bases that match TRBD2. The nucleotide sequence is given as TGTGCCAGCAGCGGTGGCGGGGGGCTCTTGTCCGAGCAGTACTTC. Translated, this is CASSGGGGLLSEQYF.